The source of this T cell receptor beta chain is a study of OX40 agonist ivuxolimab in advanced cancers. Study at large: Males comprised approximately 84% of the group, whose mean age was approximately 61 years (range roughly 20 to 85). General study findings and limits: On average, CD8+ T cells showed a greater number of expanded clones than CD4+.

Trimming stripped 1 base from V and 0 bases from J, with 10 bases between. The length of the CDR3 is 16 residues. Germline V gene sequence: CDR1 MDHEN, CDR2 SYDVKM. Using immunoSEQ multiplex PCR, the repertoire was profiled, and TCRdb retains in-frame clones only, with some absent. This sample has about 99,000 clones, with about 91% found just once. A remark on this clone: The antigen is not known.

The chain uses TRBV28 and TRBJ2-1; D is perhaps TRBD1 or TRBD2 (5 bases each). The sequence came from an adult with an advanced solid tumor such as melanoma, head and neck, liver or kidney cancer. Sequenced material: CD4+ or CD8+ T cells sorted from blood, taken in a trial of the OX40 agonist ivuxolimab. CDR3 nucleotides: TGTGCCAGCAGTTTATTTGGGGGAGCCTCCTACAATGAGCAGTTCTTC. Translation: CASSLFGGASYNEQFF.